This T cell receptor beta chain was sequenced during a study of shared clonotypes between healthy human individuals. Points from the study as a whole: The naive CD4 repertoires of a handful of donors were compared, and roughly 5% of clonotypes were shared.

The assay was immunoSEQ multiplex PCR, and TCRdb's table has in-frame clones only and misses some. The profile shows about 2,500,000 clones, approximately 92% of them singletons. This clone was picked up one time. Its antigen is unidentified. This CDR3 is also generated by other DNA sequences in the sample. V dropped 0 bases and J dropped 6; count of bases not matched to a gene: 0. This CDR3 is built from 13 residues. The germline V gene encodes CDR1 ENHRY and CDR2 SYGVKD. V usage is TRBV10-3 and J usage is TRBJ1-2, with 8 positions matching TRBD1. Material for sequencing was naive CD4+ T cells sorted from blood. The subset was: CD45RA+ positively selected. The receptor comes from a man between 18 and 29 years old in good health. For the CDR3, the DNA is TGTGCCATCAGTGAGTCGACAGGGGATGGCTACACCTTC. It is translated as CAISESTGDGYTF.